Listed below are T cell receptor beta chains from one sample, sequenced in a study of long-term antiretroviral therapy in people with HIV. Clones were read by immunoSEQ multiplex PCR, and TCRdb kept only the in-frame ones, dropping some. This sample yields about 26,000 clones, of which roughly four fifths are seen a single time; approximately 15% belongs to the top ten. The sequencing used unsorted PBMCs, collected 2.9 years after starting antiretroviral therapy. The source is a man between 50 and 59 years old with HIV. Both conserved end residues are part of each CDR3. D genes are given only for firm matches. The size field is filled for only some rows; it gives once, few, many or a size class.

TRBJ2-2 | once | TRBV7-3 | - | TGTGCCAGCAGCTTAACGGGAAGCCTAGCAAATGCCGGGGAGCTGTTTTTT | CASSLTGSLANAGELFF
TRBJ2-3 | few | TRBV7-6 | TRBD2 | TGTGCCAGCAGCTTTAGTAGCGGGGGGACAGATACGCAGTATTTT | CASSFSSGGTDTQYF
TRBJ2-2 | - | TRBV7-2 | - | TGTGCCAGCAGCCCCCGGACGGTGAACACCGGGGAGCTGTTTTTT | CASSPRTVNTGELFF
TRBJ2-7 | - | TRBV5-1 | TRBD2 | TGCGCCAGCAGCTTTGGAAGGGAGGGCTTCGACGAGCAGTACTTC | CASSFGREGFDEQYF
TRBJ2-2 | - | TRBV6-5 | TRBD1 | TGTGCCAGCAGGCGAGGGGGCTCGGCCGGGGAGCTGTTTTTT | CASRRGGSAGELFF
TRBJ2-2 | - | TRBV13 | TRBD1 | TGTGCCAGCAGCCTCGGACAGGGGCATCACACCGGGGAGCTGTTTTTT | CASSLGQGHHTGELFF
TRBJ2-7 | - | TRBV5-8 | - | TGTGCCAGCAGCTTGGCCCTGGAAACAGGGTCCTACGAGCAGTACTTC | CASSLALETGSYEQYF
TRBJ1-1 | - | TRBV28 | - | TGTGCCAGCAGTAGTTACAGTCCTGAAGCTTTCTTT | CASSSYSPEAFF
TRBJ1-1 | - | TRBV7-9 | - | TGTGCCAGCAGCTTAGGTCGGTCCACCTGGAACACTGAAGCTTTCTTT | CASSLGRSTWNTEAFF
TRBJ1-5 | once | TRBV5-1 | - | TGCGCCAGCAGCCTCGGTGGTTGGGAAAGCAATCAGCCCCAGCATTTT | CASSLGGWESNQPQHF
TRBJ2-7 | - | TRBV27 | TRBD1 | TGTGCCAGCAGTCCCCTTCGACAGGGGAGTATTTACGAGCAGTACTTC | CASSPLRQGSIYEQYF
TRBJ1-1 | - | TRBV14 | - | TGTGCCAGCAGCCAAGGTAGGGGAGAGACGAACACTGAAGCTTTCTTT | CASSQGRGETNTEAFF
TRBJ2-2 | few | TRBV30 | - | TGTGCCTGGAGTGTATTCACCGGGGAGCTGTTTTTT | CAWSVFTGELFF
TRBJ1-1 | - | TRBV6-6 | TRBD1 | TGTGCCAGCAGTCCGAAAGGACAGGGGATATCTGAAGCTTTCTTT | CASSPKGQGISEAFF
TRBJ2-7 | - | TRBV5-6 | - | TGTGCCAGCAGCAGGAGGGCTACAGGGGTAACTGACGAGCAGTACTTC | CASSRRATGVTDEQYF
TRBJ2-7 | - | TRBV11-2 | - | TGTGCCAGCAGCGTAATAACAGGGACCTACTCCCGGTACGAGCAGTACTTC | CASSVITGTYSRYEQYF
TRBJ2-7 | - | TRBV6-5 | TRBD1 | TGTGCCAGCAGTCCGGACAGGGCAGACTACGAGCAGTACTTC | CASSPDRADYEQYF
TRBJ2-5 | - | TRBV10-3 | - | TGTGCCATACCGCAATTAGCCCAGTACTTC | CAIPQLAQYF
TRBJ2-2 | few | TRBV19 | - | TGTGCCAGTAGTGGGCGAGGTTACACCGGGGAGCTGTTTTTT | CASSGRGYTGELFF
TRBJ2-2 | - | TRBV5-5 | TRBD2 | TGTGCCAGCAGCTTGGTAGGCAGCGGGGCCTCTACGAACACCGGGGAGCTGTTTTTT | CASSLVGSGASTNTGELFF
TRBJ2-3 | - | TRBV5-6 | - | TGTGCCAGCAGCGGAGACAGGTCTAGCACAGATACGCAGTATTTT | CASSGDRSSTDTQYF
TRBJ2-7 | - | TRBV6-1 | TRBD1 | TGTGCCAGCAGGGAAGAAGGGACAGGGGTAACCTACGAGCAGTACTTC | CASREEGTGVTYEQYF
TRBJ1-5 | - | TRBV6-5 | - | TGTGCCAGCAGTACCCGAGAGGGCTACAATCAGCCCCAGCATTTT | CASSTREGYNQPQHF
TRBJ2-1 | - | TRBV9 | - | TGTGCCAGCAGCGTAGGCGGTTCTGGTGAGCAGTTCTTC | CASSVGGSGEQFF
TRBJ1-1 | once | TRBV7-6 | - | TGTGCCAGCAGCTTAGCCGCCATGAACACTGAAGCTTTCTTT | CASSLAAMNTEAFF
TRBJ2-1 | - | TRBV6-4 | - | TGTGCCAGCAGTGGAGGGACTTTGGGAGGTGAGCAGTTCTTC | CASSGGTLGGEQFF
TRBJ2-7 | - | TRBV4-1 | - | TGCGCCAGCAGCCTTGGCAGGAGCTCCTACGAGCAGTACTTC | CASSLGRSSYEQYF
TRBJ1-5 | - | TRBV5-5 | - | TGTGCCAGCAGCTGGAGGGGGGAGGACAATCAGCCCCAGCATTTT | CASSWRGEDNQPQHF
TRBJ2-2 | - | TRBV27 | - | TGTGCCAGCAGTTTATACACCGCGAACACCGGGGAGCTGTTTTTT | CASSLYTANTGELFF
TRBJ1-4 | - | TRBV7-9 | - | TGTGCCAGCAGCATAGGGACTCGAGAAAAACTGTTTTTT | CASSIGTREKLFF
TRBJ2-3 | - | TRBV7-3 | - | TGTGCCAGCAGCTTACTCGGTGGGGCAGATACGCAGTATTTT | CASSLLGGADTQYF